What follows are 5 T cell receptor beta chains derived from one specimen sequenced in a study of shared clonotypes between healthy human individuals. Assay: immunoSEQ multiplex PCR; the TCRdb copy retains only in-frame clones and omits some. The table includes some 500,000 clones, 90% to 97% detected once. The sequencing input was naive CD4+ T cells sorted from blood. Sample subset: CD45RA+ positively selected. These receptors were obtained from a woman aged 25-40 years in good health.

The chain couples TRBV19 to TRBJ1-5; D is unclear. The CDR3 runs 15 residues. Trimming removed 6 bases at V and 1 base at J, with 13 bases between. The germline CDR1 and CDR2 sequences are LNHDA and SQIVND (reference sequence). The CDR3 sequence: CASRFGLPSNQPQHF. The CDR3 coding sequence is TGTGCCAGTAGATTCGGTCTCCCGAGCAATCAGCCCCAGCATTTT.

J is TRBJ2-1 and V is TRBV5-4, with D uncertain. Trimming shortened V by 4 bases and J by 10 bases, and 6 bases separated the two germline ends. This CDR3 comprises 10 residues. Germline CDR1 is SGHNT and CDR2 is YYREEE (reference sequence). The CDR3 region is CASSGKEQFF. The CDR3 coding sequence is TGTGCCAGCAGCGGTAAGGAGCAGTTCTTC.

The chain is built from TRBV5-1 and TRBJ1-1; tentatively, D is TRBD1 (5 bases). Deletions cut 4 bases from V and 0 bases from J, with 10 bases between. The CDR3 extends over 14 amino acids. From germline, CDR1 is SGHRS and CDR2 YFSETQ. CDR3 residues: CASSQTGLNTEAFF. CDR3 nucleotide sequence: TGCGCCAGCAGCCAAACAGGATTGAACACTGAAGCTTTCTTT.

The DNA of the CDR3 is TGCGCCAGCAGCAACCGCCGGGACAGGGGATCTTCACCCCTCCACTTT. Its protein product is CASSNRRDRGSSPLHF. The chain uses TRBV4-1 and TRBJ1-6; TRBD1 matches 10 bases. Germline CDR1 reads MGHRA; CDR2 reads YSYEKL. With V trimmed by 5 bases and J by 9 bases, 10 bases remained unmatched. The CDR3 is 16 amino acids.

The chain uses TRBV5-1 and TRBJ2-5; 7 positions agree with TRBD2. The assigned J gene may be wrong: the sequence end matches TRBJ2-7 better. CDR1 is SGHRS and CDR2 is YFSETQ in the germline V gene. The CDR3 runs to 16 residues. The CDR3 DNA reads TGCGCCAGCAGCTTGGTCAGGAGCGGGGACCCCTACGAGCAGTACTTC. This sequence encodes CASSLVRSGDPYEQYF.